This TCR beta chain is drawn from a study of cytomegalovirus exposure and HLA in healthy donors. General study results and limits: An Asian-associated ancestry cluster reportedly showed fewer N-insertions than the roughly 700-donor mean in a later analysis. In terms of immune exposure information, only CMV serostatus was available.

The CDR3 is 16 amino acids. Germline V CDR1 and CDR2: SGHVS, FQNEAQ. The V segment lost 4 bases and the J segment 1 base; nucleotides outside the gene matches: 10. It was with 60 Vbeta and 13 Jbeta primers that the PCR ran. Generated by immunoSEQ multiplex PCR, the TCRdb table keeps only in-frame clones and is missing some. The sample has about 190,000 clones, more than 80% seen once. Comment on this clone: Its antigen is not known.

The source of this sequence is a boy aged 5-17 years in good health and CMV-seronegative. The sequenced sample was PBMCs. This sequence joins TRBV7-8 and TRBJ2-7; 7 bases agree with TRBD2. The CDR3 DNA reads TGTGCCAGCAGCTCTCCCGGGACGGGGGGATCCTACGAGCAGTACTTC. Translated: CASSSPGTGGSYEQYF.